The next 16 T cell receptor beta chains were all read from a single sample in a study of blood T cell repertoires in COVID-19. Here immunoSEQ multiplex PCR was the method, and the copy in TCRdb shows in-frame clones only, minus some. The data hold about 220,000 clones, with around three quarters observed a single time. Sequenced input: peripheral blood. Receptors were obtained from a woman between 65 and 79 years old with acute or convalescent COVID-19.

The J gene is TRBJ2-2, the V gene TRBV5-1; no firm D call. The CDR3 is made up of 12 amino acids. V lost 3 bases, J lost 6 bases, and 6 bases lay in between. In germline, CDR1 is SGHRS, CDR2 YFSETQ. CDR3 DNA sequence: TGCGCCAGCAGCTCGGTTGCCGGGGAGCTGTTTTTT. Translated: CASSSVAGELFF.

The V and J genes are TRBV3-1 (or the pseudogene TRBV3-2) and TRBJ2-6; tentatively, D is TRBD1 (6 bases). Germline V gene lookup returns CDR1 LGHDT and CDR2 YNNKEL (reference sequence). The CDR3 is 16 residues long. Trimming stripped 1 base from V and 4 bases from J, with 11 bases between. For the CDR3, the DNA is TGTGCCAGCAGCCAAGGAAGGGGGACCGGGGCCAACGTCCTGACTTTC. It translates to CASSQGRGTGANVLTF.

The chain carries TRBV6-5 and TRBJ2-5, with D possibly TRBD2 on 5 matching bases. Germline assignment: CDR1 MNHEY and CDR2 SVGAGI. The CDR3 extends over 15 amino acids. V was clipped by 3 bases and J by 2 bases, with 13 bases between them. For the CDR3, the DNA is TGTGCCAGCAGTTATGAAGGGCTAGCTCAAGAGACCCAGTACTTC. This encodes CASSYEGLAQETQYF.

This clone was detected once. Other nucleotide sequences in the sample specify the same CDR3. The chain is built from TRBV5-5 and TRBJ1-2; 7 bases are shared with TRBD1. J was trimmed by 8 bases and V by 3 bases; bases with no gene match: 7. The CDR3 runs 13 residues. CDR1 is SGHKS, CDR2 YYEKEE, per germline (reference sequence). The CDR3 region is CASSSDRVRGYTF. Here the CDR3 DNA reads TGTGCCAGCAGCTCTGACAGGGTTCGGGGCTACACCTTC.

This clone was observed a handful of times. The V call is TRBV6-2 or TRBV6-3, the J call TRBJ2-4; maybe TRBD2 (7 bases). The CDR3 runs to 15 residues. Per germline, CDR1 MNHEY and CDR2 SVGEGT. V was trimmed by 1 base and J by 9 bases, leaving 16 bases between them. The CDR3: CASSYYSGGLGIQYF. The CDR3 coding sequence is TGTGCCAGCAGTTACTATTCGGGGGGCCTGGGCATTCAGTACTTC.

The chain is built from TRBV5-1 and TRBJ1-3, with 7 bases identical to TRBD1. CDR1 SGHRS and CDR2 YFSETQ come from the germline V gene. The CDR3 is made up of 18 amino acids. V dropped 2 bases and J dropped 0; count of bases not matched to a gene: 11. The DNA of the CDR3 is TGCGCCAGCAGCTTAGGACAGGTACCAGTTTTCTCTGGAAACACCATATATTTT. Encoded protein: CASSLGQVPVFSGNTIYF.

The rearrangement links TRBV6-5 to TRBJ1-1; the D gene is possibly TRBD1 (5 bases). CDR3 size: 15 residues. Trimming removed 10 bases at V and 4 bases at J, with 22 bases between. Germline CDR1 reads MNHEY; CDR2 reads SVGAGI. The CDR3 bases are TGTGCCACCCTATCGGGAGGGGTGGTGAGCACTGAAGCTTTCTTT. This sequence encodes CATLSGGVVSTEAFF.

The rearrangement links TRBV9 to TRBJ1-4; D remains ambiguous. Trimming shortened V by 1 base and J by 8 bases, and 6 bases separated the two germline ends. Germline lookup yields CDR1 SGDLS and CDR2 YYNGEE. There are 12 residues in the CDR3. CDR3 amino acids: CASSVTGEKLFF. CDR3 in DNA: TGTGCCAGCAGCGTAACCGGGGAAAAACTGTTTTTT.

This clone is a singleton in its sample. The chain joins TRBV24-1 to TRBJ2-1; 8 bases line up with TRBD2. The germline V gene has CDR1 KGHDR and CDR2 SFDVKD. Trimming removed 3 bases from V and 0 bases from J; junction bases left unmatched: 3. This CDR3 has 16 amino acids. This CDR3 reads CATSDTSGSSYNEQFF. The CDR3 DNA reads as TGTGCCACCAGTGATACTAGCGGCAGCTCCTACAATGAGCAGTTCTTC.

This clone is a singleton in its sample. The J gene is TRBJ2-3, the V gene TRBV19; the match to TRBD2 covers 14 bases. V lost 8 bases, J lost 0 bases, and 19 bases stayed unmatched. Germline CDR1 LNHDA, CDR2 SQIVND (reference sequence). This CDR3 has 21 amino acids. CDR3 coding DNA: TGTGCCAGTTCTAACGCCGGGACTAGCGGGGGTTATACCCCTAGCACAGATACGCAGTATTTT. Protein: CASSNAGTSGGYTPSTDTQYF. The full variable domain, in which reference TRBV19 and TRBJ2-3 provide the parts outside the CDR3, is DGGITQSPKYLFRKEGQNVTLSCEQNLNHDAMYWYRQDPGQGLRLIYYSQIVNDFQKGDIAEGYSVSREKKESFPLTVTSAQKNPTAFYLCASSNAGTSGGYTPSTDTQYFGPGTRLTVL.

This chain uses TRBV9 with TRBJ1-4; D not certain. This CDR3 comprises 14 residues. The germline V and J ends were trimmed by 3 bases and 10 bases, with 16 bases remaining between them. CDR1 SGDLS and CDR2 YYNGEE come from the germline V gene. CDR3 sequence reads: CASSDRSGFGKLFF. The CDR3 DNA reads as TGTGCCAGCAGCGACCGAAGCGGTTTTGGAAAACTGTTTTTT.

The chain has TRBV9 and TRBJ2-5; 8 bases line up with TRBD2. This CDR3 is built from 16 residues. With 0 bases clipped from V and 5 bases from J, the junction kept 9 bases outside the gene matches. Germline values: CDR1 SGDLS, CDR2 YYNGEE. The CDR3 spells CASSVAPAGVLETQYF. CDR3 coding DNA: TGTGCCAGCAGCGTAGCTCCAGCGGGGGTTCTGGAGACCCAGTACTTC.

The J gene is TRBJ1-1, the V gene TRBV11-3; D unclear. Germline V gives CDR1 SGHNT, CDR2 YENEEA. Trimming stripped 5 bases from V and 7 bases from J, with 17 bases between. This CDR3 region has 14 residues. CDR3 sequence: CASSRDNHRREAFF. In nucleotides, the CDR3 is TGTGCCAGCAGCCGTGACAACCATCGCCGTGAAGCTTTCTTT.

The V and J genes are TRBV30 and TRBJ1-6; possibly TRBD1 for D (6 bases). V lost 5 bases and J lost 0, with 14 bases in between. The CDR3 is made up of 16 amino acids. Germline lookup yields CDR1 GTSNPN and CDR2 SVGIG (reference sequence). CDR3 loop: CAWDVQGSSYNSPLHF. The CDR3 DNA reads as TGTGCCTGGGATGTGCAGGGGAGCTCCTATAATTCACCCCTCCACTTT.

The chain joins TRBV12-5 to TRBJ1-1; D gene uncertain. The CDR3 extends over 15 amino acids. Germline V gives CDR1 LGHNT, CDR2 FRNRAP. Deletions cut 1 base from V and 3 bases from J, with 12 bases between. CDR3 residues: CASGLATGKDTEAFF. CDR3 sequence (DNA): TGTGCTAGTGGTTTGGCGACGGGTAAGGACACTGAAGCTTTCTTT.

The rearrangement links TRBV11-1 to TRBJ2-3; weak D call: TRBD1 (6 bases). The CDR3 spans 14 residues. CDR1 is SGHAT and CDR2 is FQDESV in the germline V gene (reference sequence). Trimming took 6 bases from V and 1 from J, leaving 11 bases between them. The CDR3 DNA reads TGTGCCAGCAGTATTAAGGGGGGCACAGATACGCAGTATTTT. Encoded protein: CASSIKGGTDTQYF.